This T cell receptor (beta chain) derives from a study of blood T cell repertoires in COVID-19. Turning to the study itself: Italy, Spain and the United States were the sources of the convalescent and acute COVID-19 samples. PBMCs, B-cell-depleted T cells, or T cells provided the cDNA or gDNA that made up the material.

The protocol was immunoSEQ multiplex PCR, while the TCRdb copy is restricted to in-frame clones and leaves out a portion. The table includes around 130,000 clones, approximately 85% detected once. This CDR3 is built from 16 residues. The germline CDR1 and CDR2 sequences are SGHVS and FQNEAQ. Between the trimmed V and J ends, which lost 6 bases and 0 bases, there was a span of 17 bases. This clone was seen a handful of times. The sample taken for sequencing was peripheral blood. The chain couples TRBV7-8 to TRBJ1-2; D is possibly TRBD1 (6 bases). This receptor was obtained from a human donor in a cohort sampled during active COVID-19. This CDR3 is CASSPYRVPANYGYTF. The CDR3 DNA sequence: TGTGCCAGCAGTCCTTACAGGGTCCCTGCTAACTATGGCTACACCTTC.